The 25 T cell receptor beta chains in this list originate from one sample, sequenced in a study of control samples from healthy donors and cancer patients. Clones were read by immunoSEQ multiplex PCR, and TCRdb kept only the in-frame ones, dropping some. The sample has fewer than 85,000 clones, 80% to 95% seen once. The sample consisted of blood. The receptors derive from a woman aged 55 to 70 in good health.

The V call is TRBV28, the J call TRBJ1-3, with unresolved D. The germline V gene encodes CDR1 MDHEN and CDR2 SYDVKM. This CDR3 has 15 amino acids. V was trimmed by 2 bases and J by 0 bases, leaving 8 bases between them. The CDR3 protein is CASSLQRGSGNTIYF. The DNA for the CDR3 is TGTGCCAGCAGTTTACAACGGGGCTCTGGAAACACCATATATTTT.

The chain carries TRBV6-5 and TRBJ1-5; no clear D gene. In germline, CDR1 is MNHEY, CDR2 SVGAGI. The CDR3 is 13 amino acids. V was cut by 6 bases and J by 7 bases, with 13 bases left in between. Here the CDR3 DNA reads TGTGCCAGCAGACGCACATCGGGACAGCCCCAGCATTTT. Protein product: CASRRTSGQPQHF.

As for this clone: Other DNA sequences of this sample code for an identical CDR3. The J gene is TRBJ1-2, the V gene TRBV7-2; a weak D match, TRBD1 (6 bases). CDR3 size: 14 residues. The germline CDR1 and CDR2 sequences are SGHTA and FQGNSA. The V and J ends lost 5 bases and 2 bases respectively, with 12 bases between them. CDR3 protein: CASSPRTDNYGYTF. The CDR3 nucleotides read TGTGCCAGCAGCCCAAGGACAGACAACTATGGCTACACCTTC.

V gene TRBV19 combines with J gene TRBJ2-1; TRBD1 matches at 8 bases. The CDR3 is 16 residues long. The V segment lost 1 base and the J segment 5 bases; nucleotides outside the gene matches: 7. Germline loops: CDR1 LNHDA, CDR2 SQIVND (reference sequence). For the CDR3, the DNA is TGTGCCAGTAGTATAGCCGGGACAGGTATTAACAATGAGCAGTTCTTC. Translation gives CASSIAGTGINNEQFF.

In DNA form, the CDR3 reads TGTGCCAGCAGACGGGACAGGGGGCACAACGAGCAGTACTTC. Its protein is CASRRDRGHNEQYF. V is TRBV6-5 and J is TRBJ2-7; TRBD1 agrees at 12 bases. Germline V gene lookup returns CDR1 MNHEY and CDR2 SVGAGI. The CDR3 spans 14 residues. Germline trimming cut 6 bases from V and 5 bases from J; bases unmatched to any gene: 5.

This chain uses TRBV9 with TRBJ2-3, with D possibly being TRBD1 or TRBD2 (5 bases each). V lost 2 bases and J lost 4, with 11 bases in between. The CDR3 totals 14 residues. Germline CDR1 and CDR2: SGDLS and YYNGEE. This CDR3 is CASSVLGESDTQYF. The CDR3 DNA reads as TGTGCCAGCAGCGTTCTGGGGGAATCAGATACGCAGTATTTT.

V usage is TRBV3-1 (or the pseudogene TRBV3-2) and J usage is TRBJ2-2, with D unclear. The CDR3 has 14 amino acids. Germline V gene data show CDR1 as LGHDT and CDR2 as YNNKEL (reference sequence). Between the trimmed V and J ends, which lost 0 bases and 5 bases, there was a span of 7 bases. The CDR3 reads CASSQDGTTGELFF. The CDR3 DNA follows: TGTGCCAGCAGCCAAGATGGAACAACCGGGGAGCTGTTTTTT.

The chain is built from TRBV9 and TRBJ2-5; tentatively, D is TRBD1 (5 bases). The V and J ends lost 1 base and 5 bases respectively, with 15 bases between them. CDR1 and CDR2 (germline): SGDLS, YYNGEE. The CDR3 runs 15 residues. The CDR3 DNA reads TGTGCCAGCAGCGTATTCCCCAACAGACAGGAGACCCAGTACTTC. It translates to CASSVFPNRQETQYF. Based on the CDR3 plus reference TRBV9 and TRBJ2-5, the full variable domain is DSGVTQTPKHLITATGQRVTLRCSPRSGDLSVYWYQQSLDQGLQFLIQYYNGEERAKGNILERFSAQQFPDLHSELNLSSLELGDSALYFCASSVFPNRQETQYFGPGTRLLVL.

V and J are TRBV6-5 and TRBJ1-5; D remains ambiguous. CDR1 MNHEY and CDR2 SVGAGI come from the germline V gene. V was shortened by 7 bases and J by 3 bases, with 16 bases between the two germline ends. The CDR3 runs to 15 residues. The CDR3 DNA sequence: TGTGCCAGCACCTCCTCAGGCAGCCTCAATCAGCCCCAGCATTTT. Its translation: CASTSSGSLNQPQHF.

The chain links TRBV2 to TRBJ1-4; D unclear. There are 11 residues in the CDR3. Germline V gene sequence: CDR1 SNHLY, CDR2 FYNNEI. V was pared by 6 bases and J by 8 bases, with 7 bases between. The CDR3 DNA sequence: TGTGCCAGCAGCACCTGGGAAAAACTGTTTTTT. Encoded protein: CASSTWEKLFF.

The chain links TRBV19 to TRBJ2-1; D is possibly TRBD2 (6 bases). Trimming took 5 bases from V and 7 from J, leaving 15 bases between them. The CDR3 consists of 14 residues. The germline V gene encodes CDR1 LNHDA and CDR2 SQIVND (reference sequence). The CDR3 sequence: CASSRSGDRNEQFF. DNA for the CDR3: TGTGCCAGTAGTCGTAGCGGCGACAGAAATGAGCAGTTCTTC.

This CDR3 is CASSKAEDREPHTEAFF. In DNA, the CDR3 is TGTGCCAGCAGCAAAGCCGAGGACAGGGAGCCCCACACTGAAGCTTTCTTT. The V and J genes are TRBV21-1 and TRBJ1-1; TRBD1, the table's D call, was not compared with the DNA. TRBV21-1 is marked as a pseudogene. The CDR3 runs to 17 residues.

The CDR3, as DNA: TGTGCTACCGGGACAGTCTCCTACGAGCAGTACTTC. Residues: CATGTVSYEQYF. The chain is built from TRBV28 and TRBJ2-7; 7 bases fit TRBD1. From germline, CDR1 is MDHEN and CDR2 SYDVKM. The CDR3 is 12 amino acids.

This chain connects TRBV9 to TRBJ2-7; 9 bases match TRBD1. The CDR3 sequence is 15 residues long. Germline values: CDR1 SGDLS, CDR2 YYNGEE. Trimming at V came to 3 bases and at J to 5 bases, leaving 9 bases not matched to a gene. CDR3 region: CASSGAGTGFDEQYF. Here the CDR3 DNA reads TGTGCCAGCAGCGGAGCCGGGACAGGGTTCGACGAGCAGTACTTC.

Worth noting for this clone: Within the sample, other DNA sequences also encode this same CDR3. The genes are TRBV6-2 or TRBV6-3 and TRBJ1-1; D not resolved. Trimming took off 5 bases at V and 6 bases at J, with 10 bases between the two ends. The CDR3 has 12 residues. The germline CDR1 and CDR2 sequences are MNHEY and SVGEGT. The CDR3 spells CASSLSRAEAFF. The CDR3 bases are TGTGCCAGCAGTCTTTCACGGGCTGAAGCTTTCTTT.

This chain connects TRBV29-1 to TRBJ2-5; TRBD2 matches at 8 bases. The CDR3 extends over 16 amino acids. In germline, CDR1 is SQVTM, CDR2 ANQGSEA. V shed 4 bases and J 0 bases; nucleotides not matched to a gene: 10. The CDR3 is CSVAGETGGYQETQYF. The CDR3 DNA reads TGCAGCGTTGCAGGAGAGACGGGAGGGTACCAAGAGACCCAGTACTTC.

The CDR3 sequence is CASSPAPQVNTEAFF. CDR3 bases: TGTGCCAGCAGCCCGGCCCCCCAAGTGAACACTGAAGCTTTCTTT. The genes are TRBV5-4 and TRBJ1-1; D call uncertain. The CDR3 sequence is 15 residues long. Trimming removed 4 bases at V and 0 bases at J, with 13 bases between. The germline V gene has CDR1 SGHNT and CDR2 YYREEE (reference sequence).

This clone was seen a few times. V and J are TRBV5-1 and TRBJ1-4; TRBD1 matches 8 bases. V was pared by 0 bases and J by 2 bases, with 3 bases of the junction left unmatched. Germline CDR1 reads SGHRS; CDR2 reads YFSETQ. There are 16 residues in the CDR3. The CDR3 is CASSLGPGGTNEKLFF. CDR3 DNA: TGCGCCAGCAGCTTGGGCCCAGGGGGCACTAATGAAAAACTGTTTTTT.

In its sample, this clone was seen once. V gene TRBV30 combines with J gene TRBJ2-7; 11 bases fit TRBD2. The germline V gene has CDR1 GTSNPN and CDR2 SVGIG (reference sequence). After removal of 7 bases from V and 5 bases from J, the junction contained 7 bases not matched to a gene. The CDR3 has 13 amino acids. As DNA, the CDR3 is TGTGCCTCCTCAGGACTAGCGGGCCACGAGCAGTACTTC. Its translation: CASSGLAGHEQYF.

The V gene is TRBV28, the J gene TRBJ2-2; the D gene is possibly TRBD1 (5 bases). V lost 4 bases to trimming and J lost 12 bases, with 12 bases between them. The CDR3 is made up of 12 amino acids. Germline V lookup: CDR1 MDHEN, CDR2 SYDVKM. CDR3 protein: CASSWVGAKLFF. CDR3 nucleotide sequence: TGTGCCAGCAGTTGGGTAGGGGCTAAGCTGTTTTTT.

CDR3 bases: TGTGCCAGTAGTATAGGACGGGGGAAAGAAGCTTTCTTT. This gives the protein CASSIGRGKEAFF. The chain carries TRBV19 and TRBJ1-1; D possibly corresponds to TRBD1 (5 bases). V gave up 1 base and J gave up 8 bases, with 11 bases separating them. CDR1 is LNHDA and CDR2 is SQIVND in the germline V gene (reference sequence). This CDR3 comprises 13 residues.

The genes are TRBV19 and TRBJ2-5; 10 nucleotides agree with TRBD2. Germline V gene sequence: CDR1 LNHDA, CDR2 SQIVND (reference sequence). The CDR3 covers 16 residues. After removal of 5 bases from V and 2 bases from J, the junction contained 8 bases not matched to a gene. The CDR3 DNA follows: TGTGCCAGTAGTCCTCCTAGCGGGGGCATTCAAGAGACCCAGTACTTC. As protein: CASSPPSGGIQETQYF.

The V and J genes are TRBV7-8 and TRBJ2-7; D is uncertain. This CDR3 comprises 12 residues. V was cut by 5 bases and J by 6 bases, with 11 bases left in between. Germline CDR1 is SGHVS and CDR2 is FQNEAQ. The CDR3 DNA is TGTGCCAGCAGCCCCCTATCGGGCGAGCAGTACTTC. Its translation is CASSPLSGEQYF.

V gene TRBV30 combines with J gene TRBJ2-5; weak D call: TRBD1 (5 bases). The V gene lost 0 bases and the J gene lost 1 base, with 6 bases spanning the gap. Germline V gives CDR1 GTSNPN, CDR2 SVGIG (reference sequence). CDR3 length equals 13 residues. The CDR3: CAWSVGVQETQYF. The CDR3 DNA reads as TGTGCCTGGAGTGTAGGGGTCCAAGAGACCCAGTACTTC.

This chain uses TRBV6-1 with TRBJ1-5; 10 bases match TRBD1. Germline V CDR1 and CDR2: MNHNS, SASEGT. V was clipped by 3 bases and J by 11 bases; unmatched bases: 4. There are 13 residues in the CDR3. CDR3 loop: CASSEGQGLTQHF. CDR3 coding DNA: TGTGCCAGCAGTGAGGGACAGGGGTTGACCCAGCATTTT.